These 10 T cell receptor beta chains originate from one sample sequenced in a study of naive and memory T cell subsets. Two oligonucleotides, mixed equimolar, formed the beta constant-region primer covering TRBC1 and TRBC2. Four rounds of PCR amplified the ligated cDNA using nested alpha and beta constant-region primers plus SP2. TCRdb called the UMI-ligation and nested PCR reads again in MiXCR, with one record for every CDR3 protein. The repertoire holds 30,000 to 40,000 distinct CDR3 sequences, with about 18% as singletons. Sequencing used effector memory CD4+ T cells from blood. Subset: effector memory, CD45RA- CD27-. The receptors were gathered from a human donor in good health.

This chain uses TRBV5-1 with TRBJ1-2, with D uncertain. The V end was cut by 0 bases, the J end by 6 bases, with 9 bases between. Germline V gives CDR1 SGHRS, CDR2 YFSETQ. This CDR3 has 13 amino acids. The CDR3 protein is CASSLVFGHGYTF. CDR3 sequence (DNA): TGCGCCAGCAGCTTGGTATTTGGACATGGCTACACCTTC.

This clonotype has more than one count but fewer than ten. The CDR3 reads CASSRQPTGELFF. Written as DNA, the CDR3 is TGTGCCAGCAGCAGACAGCCCACCGGGGAGCTGTTTTTT. The chain uses TRBV6-5 and TRBJ2-2, with D possibly TRBD1 on 5 matching bases. The germline CDR1 and CDR2 sequences are MNHEY and SVGAGI. Trimming removed 6 bases at V and 4 bases at J, with 9 bases between. CDR3 size: 13 residues.

This clonotype came up a few times. The CDR3 here is CASSGNQETQYF. CDR3 in DNA: TGTGCCAGTAGCGGGAATCAAGAGACCCAGTACTTC. The chain joins TRBV11-3 to TRBJ2-5; TRBD2 matches at 8 bases. The junction had 2 bases not matched to a gene; V was cut back by 9 bases and J by 2 bases. The CDR3 covers 12 residues. Germline CDR1 is SGHNT and CDR2 is YENEEA.

In its sample, this clonotype was seen a few times. The chain uses TRBV28 and TRBJ2-7, with D perhaps given as TRBD1 or TRBD2 (5 bases each). Germline CDR1 MDHEN, CDR2 SYDVKM. V shed 6 bases and J shed 3 bases, with 12 bases lying between them. The length of the CDR3 is 13 residues. CDR3 in DNA: TGTGCCAGCAGCCACCGGGACGGCTACGAGCAGTACTTC. Translation gives CASSHRDGYEQYF.

This clonotype has a handful of counts. The V gene is TRBV20-1, the J gene TRBJ1-5; maybe TRBD1 (5 bases). CDR3 length: 12 residues. The V and J ends lost 3 bases and 4 bases respectively, with 7 bases between them. CDR1 is DFQATT, CDR2 SNEGSKA, per germline (reference sequence). The CDR3 DNA follows: TGCAGTGCTAGTGGGGGGAATCAGCCCCAGCATTTT. This sequence encodes CSASGGNQPQHF.

This clonotype is classed as medium-sized. V and J are TRBV7-9 and TRBJ1-6; TRBD1 matches 9 bases. The germline CDR1 and CDR2 sequences are SEHNR and FQNEAQ (reference sequence). J lost 8 bases, V lost 8 bases, and 13 bases had no gene match. This CDR3 has 16 amino acids. CDR3 sequence reads: CASGIIQGAADSPLHF. CDR3 DNA: TGTGCCAGCGGAATAATACAGGGGGCTGCGGATTCACCCCTCCACTTT.

The sample holds many counts of this clonotype. The genes are TRBV30 and TRBJ2-7, with TRBD2 as a possible D gene (5 bases). Germline CDR1 and CDR2: GTSNPN and SVGIG (reference sequence). The CDR3 has 13 residues. V lost 1 base to trimming and J lost 1 base, with 8 bases between them. CDR3 in amino acids: CAWSAGDSYEQYF. The DNA of the CDR3 is TGTGCCTGGAGTGCCGGGGATTCCTACGAGCAGTACTTC.

The rearrangement links TRBV10-1 to TRBJ2-2, with 13 bases matching TRBD2. V lost 3 bases and J lost 0; bases outside the gene matches: 4. The germline CDR1 and CDR2 sequences are WNHNN and SYGVQD (reference sequence). CDR3 length: 18 residues. The CDR3 protein is CASSEFGLAGANTGELFF. DNA for the CDR3: TGCGCCAGCAGTGAATTCGGACTAGCGGGAGCGAACACCGGGGAGCTGTTTTTT.

This clonotype was detected ten times or more. V gene TRBV2 combines with J gene TRBJ2-2, with D possibly matching TRBD1 (5 bases). Germline values: CDR1 SNHLY, CDR2 FYNNEI. Trimming stripped 6 bases from V and 5 bases from J, with 10 bases between. The CDR3 sequence is 13 residues long. In nucleotides, the CDR3 is TGTGCCAGCAGCGAACAGGAGACCGGGGAGCTGTTTTTT. Amino acid sequence: CASSEQETGELFF.

By share of the sample, this clonotype is medium-sized. V gene TRBV20-1 combines with J gene TRBJ1-2; 12 positions match TRBD1. Germline CDR1 and CDR2: DFQATT and SNEGSKA (reference sequence). There are 14 residues in the CDR3. V gave up 6 bases and J gave up 6 bases; unmatched junction bases: 8. CDR3 amino acids: CSASRDRGLDGYTF. CDR3 sequence (DNA): TGCAGTGCAAGTAGGGACAGGGGGCTGGATGGCTACACCTTC.